The 17 T cell receptor beta chains below come from one sample, sequenced in a study of blood T cell repertoires in COVID-19. The method was immunoSEQ multiplex PCR; TCRdb's version includes in-frame clones alone and lacks a portion of them. Here the sample spans almost 350,000 clones, about nine tenths being singletons. Sequenced sample: PBMCs or T cells enriched from blood (not recorded which). These receptor sequences come from a woman between 25 and 40 years old who had been exposed to COVID-19.

This clone showed up just once. The V call is TRBV5-1, the J call TRBJ2-5, with D possibly TRBD2 on 7 matching bases. The CDR3 covers 16 residues. V lost 2 bases and J lost 4, with 18 bases in between. Germline values: CDR1 SGHRS, CDR2 YFSETQ. For the CDR3, the DNA is TGCGCCAGCAGCTTAATCATCGGGGGGCAGAGAGAGACCCAGTACTTC. This sequence encodes CASSLIIGGQRETQYF.

This chain connects TRBV27 to TRBJ1-1; TRBD1 agrees at 8 bases. The CDR3 totals 17 residues. The ends lost 5 bases at V and 6 bases at J; junction bases unmatched: 17. Looked up from germline, CDR1 is MNHEY and CDR2 is SMNVEV (reference sequence). CDR3 DNA: TGTGCCAGCAGTCCCTGGGCAGGGGGCTTTGTCCTCCCTGAAGCTTTCTTT. It encodes CASSPWAGGFVLPEAFF.

V is TRBV9 and J is TRBJ2-1, with TRBD1 matching 11 bases. V shed 4 bases, J shed 3 bases, and the junction held 9 bases outside the gene matches. CDR1 and CDR2 from the germline V gene are SGDLS and YYNGEE. This CDR3 comprises 17 residues. The chain's CDR3 is CASSQLLGTGGYNEQFF. CDR3 DNA sequence: TGTGCCAGCAGCCAGTTGCTAGGGACAGGGGGCTACAATGAGCAGTTCTTC.

The chain joins TRBV18 to TRBJ2-7; TRBD2 might be the D (5 bases). The CDR3 sequence is 15 residues long. V shed 3 bases and J shed 2 bases, with 14 bases lying between them. Germline-derived CDR1 and CDR2 are KGHSH and LQKENI. DNA for the CDR3: TGTGCCAGCTCACCGCTTCCGACGGGGACCTACGAGCAGTACTTC. Translating gives CASSPLPTGTYEQYF.

This clone was counted only a few times. This chain joins TRBV16 and TRBJ1-2, with D unclear. This CDR3 spans 14 amino acids. V lost 1 base to trimming and J lost 5 bases, with 11 bases between them. Germline CDR1 KGHSY, CDR2 FQNENV. CDR3 amino acids: CASSQFMGRYGYTF. CDR3 DNA sequence: TGTGCCAGCAGCCAATTTATGGGCCGTTATGGCTACACCTTC.

The chain has TRBV5-1 and TRBJ1-2; TRBD1 aligns across 8 bases. The V gene end was trimmed by 2 bases and the J gene end by 3 bases; junction bases not matched to a gene: 12. The CDR3 contains 17 residues. CDR1 SGHRS and CDR2 YFSETQ come from the germline V gene. CDR3 sequence (DNA): TGCGCCAGCAGCTTACCTGAACGCGGACAGGGCGACTATGGCTACACCTTC. Translated: CASSLPERGQGDYGYTF.

This chain links TRBV6-5 with TRBJ2-7, with D possibly being TRBD1 (6 bases). The CDR3 has 15 residues. The V end lost 5 bases, the J end lost 4 bases, and 18 bases lay between the germline ends. The V gene's germline CDR1 is MNHEY and CDR2 SVGAGI. The CDR3 sequence: CASSTRTDFQYEQYF. DNA for the CDR3: TGTGCCAGCAGTACCCGGACAGACTTCCAATACGAGCAGTACTTC.

V and J are TRBV5-1 and TRBJ1-1; the match to TRBD1 covers 9 bases. The CDR3 is 15 residues long. Unmatched junction bases numbered 9, after V lost 5 bases and J lost 4 bases. Germline V gives CDR1 SGHRS, CDR2 YFSETQ. This CDR3 reads CASSSRTGVSTEAFF. The CDR3 DNA reads as TGCGCCAGCAGTTCTCGGACAGGGGTGAGCACTGAAGCTTTCTTT. The complete variable domain, with remaining parts taken from reference TRBV5-1 and TRBJ1-1, reads KAGVTQTPRYLIKTRGQQVTLSCSPISGHRSVSWYQQTPGQGLQFLFEYFSETQRNKGNFPGRFSGRQFSNSRSEMNVSTLELGDSALYLCASSSRTGVSTEAFFGQGTRLTVV.

The DNA of the CDR3 is TGTGCCAGCAGCCCTACAGGCTATAGCAATCAGCCCCAGCATTTT. As protein: CASSPTGYSNQPQHF. The V call is TRBV9, the J call TRBJ1-5; possibly TRBD1 for D (5 bases). The V gene's germline CDR1 is SGDLS and CDR2 YYNGEE. V lost 4 bases and J 0 bases, leaving 11 bases between the germline ends. The CDR3 consists of 15 residues.

The V call is TRBV10-3, the J call TRBJ1-1; 7 bases map to TRBD1. This CDR3 region has 11 residues. The V gene's germline CDR1 is ENHRY and CDR2 SYGVKD. Unmatched junction bases numbered 6, after V lost 6 bases and J lost 11 bases. As DNA, the CDR3 is TGTGCCATCAGCGGGGACAGTCATGCTTTCTTT. Its protein is CAISGDSHAFF.

The chain is built from TRBV21-1 and TRBJ2-7; the D call of TRBD1 is as the table states it, not checked on the DNA. TRBV21-1 has pseudogene status. The length of the CDR3 is 15 residues. CDR3 DNA sequence: TGTGCCAGCAGCAGGGGCCCATCGGACCTCTACGAGCAGTACTTC. As protein: CASSRGPSDLYEQYF.

This chain joins TRBV27 and TRBJ2-2, with 7 bases lining up with TRBD1. CDR3 length: 14 amino acids. Unmatched junction bases numbered 7, after V lost 6 bases and J lost 6 bases. From germline, CDR1 is MNHEY and CDR2 SMNVEV (reference sequence). CDR3 amino acids: CASSTGDFAGELFF. Here the CDR3 DNA reads TGTGCCAGCAGCACAGGGGATTTCGCCGGGGAGCTGTTTTTT.

This clone was picked up one time. The CDR3 coding sequence is TGTGCGACCCTCGGGCTAGCCACCGGGGAGCTGTTTTTT. It specifies CATLGLATGELFF. The rearrangement uses TRBV28 and TRBJ2-2; D possibly corresponds to TRBD2 (5 bases). Germline V gives CDR1 MDHEN, CDR2 SYDVKM. There are 13 residues in the CDR3. Filled out from reference TRBV28 and TRBJ2-2, the complete variable domain reads DVKVTQSSRYLVKRTGEKVFLECVQDMDHENMFWYRQDPGLGLRLIYFSYDVKMKEKGDIPEGYSVSREKKERFSLILESASTNQTSMYLCATLGLATGELFFGEGSRLTVL.

The rearrangement links TRBV6-5 to TRBJ2-7, with 9 bases that match TRBD2. V lost 6 bases and J lost 7; bases outside the gene matches: 13. CDR1 and CDR2 from the germline V gene are MNHEY and SVGAGI. The CDR3 has 15 residues. The CDR3, as DNA: TGTGCCAGCAGGGCTCGTGCTAGCGGGATATCGGAGCAGTACTTC. It codes for CASRARASGISEQYF.

V gene TRBV19 combines with J gene TRBJ2-5; 9 bases map to TRBD2. With 7 bases clipped from V and 4 bases from J, the junction kept 4 bases outside the gene matches. The CDR3 spans 13 residues. Germline CDR1 is LNHDA and CDR2 is SQIVND (reference sequence). The CDR3 loop reads CASKGTSLETQYF. DNA of the CDR3: TGTGCCAGTAAAGGGACTAGCTTAGAGACCCAGTACTTC.

The chain uses TRBV7-8 and TRBJ2-7; 8 bases match TRBD2. The germline V gene has CDR1 SGHVS and CDR2 FQNEAQ. The trim removed 1 base at V and 1 base at J, leaving 3 bases unmatched. The CDR3 has 15 residues. This CDR3 is CASSLGTSGSYEQYF. The CDR3 nucleotides read TGTGCCAGCAGCTTAGGAACTAGCGGTTCCTACGAGCAGTACTTC.

The chain has TRBV4-1 and TRBJ1-6; D is perhaps TRBD1 (5 bases). The CDR3 is made up of 15 amino acids. Germline V gene data show CDR1 as MGHRA and CDR2 as YSYEKL. Trimming removed 0 bases at V and 7 bases at J, with 10 bases between. The CDR3 is CASSQEGGGNSPLHF. For the CDR3, the DNA is TGCGCCAGCAGCCAAGAGGGGGGAGGGAATTCACCCCTCCACTTT.